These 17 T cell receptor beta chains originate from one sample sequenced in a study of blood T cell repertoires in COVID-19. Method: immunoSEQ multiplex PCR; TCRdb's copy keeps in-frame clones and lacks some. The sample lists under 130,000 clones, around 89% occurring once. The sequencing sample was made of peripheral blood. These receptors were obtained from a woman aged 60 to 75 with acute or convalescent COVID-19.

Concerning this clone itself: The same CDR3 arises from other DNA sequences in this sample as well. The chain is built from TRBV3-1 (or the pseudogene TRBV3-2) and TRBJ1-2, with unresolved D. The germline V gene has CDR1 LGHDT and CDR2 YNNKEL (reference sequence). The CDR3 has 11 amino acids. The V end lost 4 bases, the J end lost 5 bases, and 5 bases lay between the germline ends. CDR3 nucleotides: TGTGCCAGCAGCCGGGAGTATGGCTACACCTTC. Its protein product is CASSREYGYTF.

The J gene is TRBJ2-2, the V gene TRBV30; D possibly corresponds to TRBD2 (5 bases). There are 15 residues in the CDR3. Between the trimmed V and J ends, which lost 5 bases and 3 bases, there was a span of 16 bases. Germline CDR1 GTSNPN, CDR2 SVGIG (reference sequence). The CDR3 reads CAWCGHVGDTGELFF. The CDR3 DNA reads TGTGCCTGGTGCGGTCATGTCGGGGACACCGGGGAGCTGTTTTTT.

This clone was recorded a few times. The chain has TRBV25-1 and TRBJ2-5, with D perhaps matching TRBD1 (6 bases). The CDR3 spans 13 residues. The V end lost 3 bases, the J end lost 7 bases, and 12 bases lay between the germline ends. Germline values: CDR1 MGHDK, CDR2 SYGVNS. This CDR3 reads CASSDRGPGTQYF. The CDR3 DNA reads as TGTGCCAGCAGTGACAGGGGTCCCGGGACCCAGTACTTC.

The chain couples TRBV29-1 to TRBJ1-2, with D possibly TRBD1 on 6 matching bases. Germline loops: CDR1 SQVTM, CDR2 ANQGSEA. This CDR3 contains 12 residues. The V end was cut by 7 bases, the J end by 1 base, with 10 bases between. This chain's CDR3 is CSARTDNYGYTF. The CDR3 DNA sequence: TGCAGCGCCCGGACAGATAACTATGGCTACACCTTC.

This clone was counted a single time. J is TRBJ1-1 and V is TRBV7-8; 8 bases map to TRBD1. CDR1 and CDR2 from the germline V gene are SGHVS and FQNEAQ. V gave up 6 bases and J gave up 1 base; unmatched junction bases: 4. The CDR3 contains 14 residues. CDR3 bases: TGTGCCAGCAGGCGACAGGGGACGAACACTGAAGCTTTCTTT. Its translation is CASRRQGTNTEAFF.

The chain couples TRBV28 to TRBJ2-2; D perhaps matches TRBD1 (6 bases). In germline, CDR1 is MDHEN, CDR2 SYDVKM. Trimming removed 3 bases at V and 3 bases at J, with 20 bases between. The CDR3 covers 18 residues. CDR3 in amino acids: CASSFSRVDREYTGELFF. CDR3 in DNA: TGTGCCAGCAGTTTTTCTCGGGTGGACAGAGAATACACCGGGGAGCTGTTTTTT.

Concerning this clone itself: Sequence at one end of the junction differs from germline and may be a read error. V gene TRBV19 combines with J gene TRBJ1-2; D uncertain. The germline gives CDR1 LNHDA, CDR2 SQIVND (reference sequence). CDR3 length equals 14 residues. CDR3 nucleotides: TGTGCCAGTAGTCTAGACCACACGAACTATGGCTACACCTTC. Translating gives CASSLDHTNYGYTF.

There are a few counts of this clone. CDR3 bases: TGTGCCAGCAGTTACGAAGGAGGAGTGAACACTGAAGCTTTCTTT. Its translation is CASSYEGGVNTEAFF. The chain links TRBV6-5 to TRBJ1-1; D not resolved. The V end lost 2 bases, the J end lost 0 bases, and 10 bases lay between the germline ends. The CDR3 extends over 15 amino acids. Germline-derived CDR1 and CDR2 are MNHEY and SVGAGI.

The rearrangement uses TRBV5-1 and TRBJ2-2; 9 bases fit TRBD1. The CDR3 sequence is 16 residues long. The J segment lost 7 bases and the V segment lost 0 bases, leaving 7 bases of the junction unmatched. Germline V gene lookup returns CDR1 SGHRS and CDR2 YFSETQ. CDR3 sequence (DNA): TGCGCCAGCAGCTTGGGAGTACAGGGGGCAATCGGGGAGCTGTTTTTT. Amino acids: CASSLGVQGAIGELFF.

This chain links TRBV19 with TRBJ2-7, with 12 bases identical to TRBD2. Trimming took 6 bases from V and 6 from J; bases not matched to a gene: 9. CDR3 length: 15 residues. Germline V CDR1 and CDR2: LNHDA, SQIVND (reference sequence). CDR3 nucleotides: TGTGCCAGTAGCCCCCTAGCGGGAGGGTCCGGCGAGCAGTACTTC. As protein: CASSPLAGGSGEQYF.

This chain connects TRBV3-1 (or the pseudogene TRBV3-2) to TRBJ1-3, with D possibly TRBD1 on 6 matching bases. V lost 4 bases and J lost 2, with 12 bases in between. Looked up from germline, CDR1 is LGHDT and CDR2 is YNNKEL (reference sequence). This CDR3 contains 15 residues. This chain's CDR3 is CASSPSGAAGNTIYF. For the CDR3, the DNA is TGTGCCAGCAGCCCTTCAGGGGCGGCTGGAAACACCATATATTTT.

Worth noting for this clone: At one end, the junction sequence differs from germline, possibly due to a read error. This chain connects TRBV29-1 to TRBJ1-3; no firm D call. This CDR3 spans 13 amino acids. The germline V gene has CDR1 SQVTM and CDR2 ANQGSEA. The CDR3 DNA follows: TGCAGCGCTGAAGATGAGGCTGGAAACACCATATATTTT. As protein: CSAEDEAGNTIYF. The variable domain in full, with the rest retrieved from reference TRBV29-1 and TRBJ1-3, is SAVISQKPSRDICQRGTSLTIQCQVDSQVTMMFWYRQQPGQSLTLIATANQGSEATYESGFVIDKFPISRPNLTFSTLTVSNMSPEDSSIYLCSAEDEAGNTIYFGEGSWLTVV.

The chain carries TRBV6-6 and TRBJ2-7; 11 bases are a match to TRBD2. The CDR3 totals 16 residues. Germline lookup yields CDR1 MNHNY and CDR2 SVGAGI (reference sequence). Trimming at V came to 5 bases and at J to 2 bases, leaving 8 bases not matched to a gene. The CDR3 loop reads CASSGRGTSGAYEQYF. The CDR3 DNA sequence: TGTGCCAGCAGTGGCCGAGGGACTAGCGGTGCCTACGAGCAGTACTTC.

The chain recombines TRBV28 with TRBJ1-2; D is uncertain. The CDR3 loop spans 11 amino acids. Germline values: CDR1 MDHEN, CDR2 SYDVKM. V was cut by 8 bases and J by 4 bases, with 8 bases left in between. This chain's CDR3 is CASLEVYGYTF. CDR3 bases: TGTGCCAGCTTAGAGGTCTATGGCTACACCTTC.

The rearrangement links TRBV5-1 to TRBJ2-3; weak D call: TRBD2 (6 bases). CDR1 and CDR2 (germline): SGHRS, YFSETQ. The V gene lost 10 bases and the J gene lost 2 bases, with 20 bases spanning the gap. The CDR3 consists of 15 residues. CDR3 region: CAGPGRRGNTDTQYF. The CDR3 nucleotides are TGCGCCGGTCCGGGTCGGCGGGGCAACACAGATACGCAGTATTTT.

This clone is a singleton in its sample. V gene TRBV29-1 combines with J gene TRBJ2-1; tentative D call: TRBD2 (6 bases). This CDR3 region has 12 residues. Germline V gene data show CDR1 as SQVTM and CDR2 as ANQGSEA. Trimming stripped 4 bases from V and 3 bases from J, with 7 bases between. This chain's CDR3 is CSVGEVYNEQFF. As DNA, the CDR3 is TGCAGCGTTGGGGAGGTCTACAATGAGCAGTTCTTC.

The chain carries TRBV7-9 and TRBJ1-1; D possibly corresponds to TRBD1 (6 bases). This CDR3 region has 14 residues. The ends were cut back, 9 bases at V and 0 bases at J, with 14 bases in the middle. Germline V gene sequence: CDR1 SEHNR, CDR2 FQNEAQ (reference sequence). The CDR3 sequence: CASTVTGLNTEAFF. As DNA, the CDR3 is TGTGCCAGTACCGTAACAGGGCTGAACACTGAAGCTTTCTTT.